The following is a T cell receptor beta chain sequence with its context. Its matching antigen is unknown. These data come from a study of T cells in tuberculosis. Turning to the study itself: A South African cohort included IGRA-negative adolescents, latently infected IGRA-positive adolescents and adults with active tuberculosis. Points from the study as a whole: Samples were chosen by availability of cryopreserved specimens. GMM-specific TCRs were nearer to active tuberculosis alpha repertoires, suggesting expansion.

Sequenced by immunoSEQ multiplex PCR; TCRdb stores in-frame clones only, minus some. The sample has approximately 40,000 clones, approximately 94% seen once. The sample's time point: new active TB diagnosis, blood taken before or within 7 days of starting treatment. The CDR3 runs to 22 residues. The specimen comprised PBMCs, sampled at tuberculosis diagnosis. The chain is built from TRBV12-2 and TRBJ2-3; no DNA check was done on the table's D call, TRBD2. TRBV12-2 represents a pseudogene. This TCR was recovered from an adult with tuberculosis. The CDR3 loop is CASRPDPDRALAGGNDTDTQYF. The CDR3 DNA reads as TGTGCAAGTCGCCCCGATCCCGACAGGGCACTAGCGGGGGGAAACGACACAGATACGCAGTATTTT.